The rows below give T cell receptor beta chains drawn from one sample of a study of blood T cell repertoires in COVID-19. The protocol was immunoSEQ multiplex PCR, while the TCRdb copy is restricted to in-frame clones and leaves out a portion. This table has around 67,000 clones, roughly 89% appearing once. The sequencing sample was made of peripheral blood. These receptors were taken from a human donor in a cohort sampled during active COVID-19. The CDR3 runs from the conserved cysteine through the conserved F or W. A D gene is named only where the DNA matches it firmly. Not every row has a clone size; where given, it reads once, few, many or a size class.

J	size	D	V	DNA	CDR3
TRBJ1-2	-	TRBD1	TRBV7-6	TGTGCCAGCAGCGCGACAGGGGAAGGGTATGGCTACACCTTC	CASSATGEGYGYTF
TRBJ2-7	-	TRBD1	TRBV7-2	TGTGCCAGCAGCCCCGATCAGGGGACAGTGGTCTCCTACGAGCAGTACTTC	CASSPDQGTVVSYEQYF
TRBJ1-6	-	-	TRBV19	TGTGCCAGTAGTATAGCGGAGCGGGGGATCAATTCACCCCTCCACTTT	CASSIAERGINSPLHF
TRBJ1-5	-	-	TRBV27	TGTGCCAGCGGGGGGGGCAATCAGCCCCAGCATTTT	CASGGGNQPQHF
TRBJ2-7	once	TRBD1	TRBV9	TGTGCCAGCAGCCCGAGAGCAGGGGGCCACTCCTACGAGCAGTACTTC	CASSPRAGGHSYEQYF
TRBJ2-7	-	TRBD1	TRBV13	TGTGCCAGCAGTCCCGGGACAGGGGGCCGAAACGAGCAGTACTTC	CASSPGTGGRNEQYF
TRBJ2-7	-	-	TRBV6-1	TGTGCCAGCAGTGAACTTTTGGGGGGGCCGAGCGAGCAGTACTTC	CASSELLGGPSEQYF
TRBJ2-7	-	TRBD1	TRBV7-3	TGTGCCAGCAGCTTAACCGGGACAGCCTCCTACGAGCAGTACTTC	CASSLTGTASYEQYF
TRBJ1-4	-	TRBD1	TRBV28	TGTGCCAGCAGACGGGCAGGGGGCTCAACTAATGAAAAACTGTTTTTT	CASRRAGGSTNEKLFF
TRBJ1-2	-	-	TRBV27	TGTGCCAGCAGCCATAACAGGGATAATGGCTACACCTTC	CASSHNRDNGYTF
TRBJ1-5	-	-	TRBV5-6	TGTGCCAGCAGCTTGTACCTGGCAGGCGACAATCAGCCCCAGCATTTT	CASSLYLAGDNQPQHF
TRBJ1-1	-	-	TRBV3-1/TRBV3-2	TGTGCCAGCAGCCAAGTGTCAGGGGTGGGAACTGAAGCTTTCTTT	CASSQVSGVGTEAFF
TRBJ1-1	-	TRBD1	TRBV6-1	TGTGCCAGCAGTGAGGTTAATTCCGTTTACAGGGGGTTGAACACTGAAGCTTTCTTT	CASSEVNSVYRGLNTEAFF
TRBJ1-1	-	-	TRBV18	TGTGCCAGCTCACCAGACTTGAACACTGAAGCTTTCTTT	CASSPDLNTEAFF
TRBJ1-2	-	TRBD1	TRBV5-6	TGTGCCAGCAGCCCCGGACAGGGACCGTATGGCTACACCTTC	CASSPGQGPYGYTF
TRBJ2-7	-	TRBD2	TRBV28	TGTGCCAACCCGAGGGAGGGTTCCTACGAGCAGTACTTC	CANPREGSYEQYF
TRBJ1-2	-	-	TRBV11-2	TGTGCCAGCAGCTTTGGGGCAGGGAATGGCTACACCTTC	CASSFGAGNGYTF
TRBJ1-1	-	-	TRBV7-9	TGTGCCAGCAGCCCTGGGGGCTCGGGCACTGAAGCTTTCTTT	CASSPGGSGTEAFF
TRBJ1-2	-	-	TRBV21-1	TGTGCCAGCATTATGGACAGAAATTATGGCTACACCTTC	CASIMDRNYGYTF
TRBJ2-7	-	TRBD2	TRBV4-1	TGCGCCAGCAGCTATAAGGGCGGGGGAAGCAACGAGCAGTACTTC	CASSYKGGGSNEQYF
TRBJ1-2	-	-	TRBV9	TGTGCCAGCAGTCCCGGGATAGCTAACTATGGCTACACCTTC	CASSPGIANYGYTF
TRBJ1-1	-	-	TRBV7-2	TGTGCCAGCAGCTTAGTAGCCAGGGGCGAGTTACCGGCTTTCTTT	CASSLVARGELPAFF
TRBJ1-2	-	TRBD1	TRBV9	TGTGCCAGCAGCGGGGGACAGGGGGACGGCTACACCTTC	CASSGGQGDGYTF
TRBJ2-6	-	-	TRBV28	TGTGCCAGCAGTTTAGGGCCTCGGGGAGTGACTGGGGCCAACGTCCTGACTTTC	CASSLGPRGVTGANVLTF
TRBJ1-1	-	TRBD1	TRBV29-1	TGCAGCCAATCAGGGGGAAAGGGCACTGAAGCTTTCTTT	CSQSGGKGTEAFF
TRBJ1-1	once	-	TRBV10-3	TGTGCCATCAGTGAACAGGGAGGGCCAAACACTGAAGCTTTCTTT	CAISEQGGPNTEAFF
TRBJ2-7	-	TRBD2	TRBV27	TGTGCCAGCTCAGGGGTCGGGACTAGCTCCTACGAGCAGTACTTC	CASSGVGTSSYEQYF